The 22 T cell receptor beta chains presented below share a single source sample, sequenced in a study of identical twins. Each CDR3 protein is one row after TCRdb ran MiXCR on the 5' RACE reads. This table holds about 340,000 distinct CDR3 sequences, around 9.7% found once. The specimen was naive T cells sorted from blood. The receptors shown here come from a woman in her forties or fifties in good health.

The sample holds a few counts of this clonotype. This chain uses TRBV20-1 with TRBJ2-1, with TRBD2 matching 13 bases. V gave up 0 bases and J gave up 15 bases; unmatched junction bases: 5. The CDR3 runs to 13 residues. Germline V gives CDR1 DFQATT, CDR2 SNEGSKA (reference sequence). The CDR3 protein is CSARDTSGRGPFF. In nucleotides, the CDR3 is TGCAGTGCTAGAGATACTAGCGGGAGGGGGCCGTTCTTC.

This chain connects TRBV6-5 to TRBJ2-1, with 11 bases fitting TRBD2. Germline trimming cut 4 bases from V and 9 bases from J; bases unmatched to any gene: 8. Germline V gene sequence: CDR1 MNHEY, CDR2 SVGAGI. CDR3 size: 15 residues. CDR3 residues: CASSFLAGGGVEQFF. CDR3 coding DNA: TGTGCCAGCAGTTTTTTAGCGGGAGGGGGAGTTGAGCAGTTCTTC.

This clonotype appeared a few times. This chain links TRBV4-1 with TRBJ1-2; possible D gene TRBD1, 5 bases. CDR1 is MGHRA, CDR2 YSYEKL, per germline. The length of the CDR3 is 14 residues. V was shortened by 4 bases and J by 3 bases, with 12 bases between the two germline ends. The CDR3 protein is CASSPYRGDYGYTF. As DNA, the CDR3 is TGCGCCAGCAGCCCCTATCGGGGGGACTATGGCTACACCTTC.

The chain couples TRBV6-6 to TRBJ2-1; possibly TRBD1 for D (5 bases). Germline values: CDR1 MNHNY, CDR2 SVGAGI (reference sequence). Trimming removed 2 bases from V and 4 bases from J, with 15 bases in between. The CDR3 has 16 residues. The CDR3 DNA reads TGTGCCAGCAGTTACGATTGGGGCCTAGGATACAATGAGCAGTTCTTC. Its translation: CASSYDWGLGYNEQFF.

The chain joins TRBV6-5 to TRBJ1-4; D gene uncertain. Germline loops: CDR1 MNHEY, CDR2 SVGAGI. CDR3 length: 14 residues. V gave up 4 bases and J gave up 8 bases, with 14 bases separating them. This chain's CDR3 is CASSFQVGLEKLFF. The CDR3 bases are TGTGCCAGCAGTTTCCAGGTTGGCTTGGAAAAACTGTTTTTT.

The CDR3 spells CASSYRGERVENTQYF. The CDR3 DNA sequence: TGTGCCAGCAGCTACCGTGGGGAGCGGGTGGAGAATACGCAGTATTTT. This chain uses TRBV5-5 with TRBJ2-3; a weak D match, TRBD2 (6 bases). The CDR3 contains 16 residues. V was cut by 3 bases and J by 7 bases, with 21 bases left in between. Germline V gene sequence: CDR1 SGHKS, CDR2 YYEKEE (reference sequence).

The rearrangement uses TRBV29-1 and TRBJ2-2; no reliable D call. Trimming removed 3 bases at V and 2 bases at J, with 7 bases between. Germline CDR1 reads SQVTM; CDR2 reads ANQGSEA. CDR3 length: 13 amino acids. CDR3 sequence: CSVEGENTGELFF. The DNA for the CDR3 is TGCAGCGTTGAGGGTGAAAACACCGGGGAGCTGTTTTTT.

This clonotype was seen at least ten times. The gene calls are TRBV29-1 and TRBJ2-7; perhaps TRBD2 as D (5 bases). CDR3 length: 13 residues. Trimming took off 8 bases at V and 3 bases at J, with 17 bases between the two ends. Germline V lookup: CDR1 SQVTM, CDR2 ANQGSEA. The CDR3 is CSIRKEGNYEQYF. DNA of the CDR3: TGCAGCATTCGGAAAGAGGGAAACTACGAGCAGTACTTC.

The chain carries TRBV4-1 and TRBJ2-1; D possibly uses TRBD1 or TRBD2 (5 bases each). Germline V gene data show CDR1 as MGHRA and CDR2 as YSYEKL. The CDR3 has 16 amino acids. V lost 3 bases, J lost 6 bases, and 18 bases lay in between. The CDR3 DNA follows: TGCGCCAGCAGCCATCGTAGGGACCCAACCGGCAATGAGCAGTTCTTC. Protein product: CASSHRRDPTGNEQFF.

At least ten counts were recorded for this clonotype. The CDR3 is CSVDQGGRETQYF. CDR3 coding DNA: TGCAGCGTTGACCAGGGCGGAAGAGAGACCCAGTACTTC. V usage is TRBV29-1 and J usage is TRBJ2-5, with D perhaps TRBD1 (5 bases). Germline V gives CDR1 SQVTM, CDR2 ANQGSEA. The CDR3 consists of 13 residues. The V gene lost 3 bases and the J gene lost 4 bases, with 12 bases spanning the gap.

This clonotype has only a few counts. The chain joins TRBV6-5 to TRBJ2-3; D may be TRBD1 (6 bases). The germline V gene has CDR1 MNHEY and CDR2 SVGAGI. The CDR3 length is 15 residues. Trimming left V 8 bases short and J 0 bases short, with 15 bases between. In nucleotides, the CDR3 is TGTGCCAGCGCTACAGGGCTTAGTAGCACAGATACGCAGTATTTT. Protein product: CASATGLSSTDTQYF.

This clonotype was counted ten times or more. CDR3 region: CASSLAGGMAYNEQFF. Here the CDR3 DNA reads TGCGCCAGCAGCTTGGCGGGGGGGATGGCCTACAATGAGCAGTTCTTC. V gene TRBV5-1 combines with J gene TRBJ2-1; TRBD2 matches at 8 bases. V dropped 0 bases and J dropped 2; count of bases not matched to a gene: 4. The CDR3 contains 16 residues. CDR1 is SGHRS, CDR2 YFSETQ, per germline.

At least ten counts were recorded for this clonotype. The rearrangement links TRBV27 to TRBJ2-1; 7 bases line up with TRBD2. V trimming: 6 bases; J trimming: 9 bases; junction bases outside the gene matches: 11. The CDR3 runs 14 residues. Germline CDR1 MNHEY, CDR2 SMNVEV (reference sequence). This chain's CDR3 is CASRGGEGIAEQFF. CDR3 coding DNA: TGTGCCAGCAGGGGGGGGGAGGGAATCGCTGAGCAGTTCTTC.

This clonotype was observed a few times. The chain carries TRBV24-1 and TRBJ2-2; D assignment may be TRBD1 or TRBD2 (5 bases each). Trimming stripped 1 base from V and 2 bases from J, with 16 bases between. The length of the CDR3 is 18 residues. In germline, CDR1 is KGHDR, CDR2 SFDVKD. This CDR3 reads CATSDFGPGTRNTGELFF. The CDR3, as DNA: TGTGCCACCAGTGATTTCGGGCCCGGGACCCGAAACACCGGGGAGCTGTTTTTT.

This clonotype was counted between two and nine times. The V gene is TRBV7-9, the J gene TRBJ2-2; 8 bases map to TRBD2. The V segment lost 4 bases and the J segment 4 bases; nucleotides outside the gene matches: 2. CDR1 is SEHNR, CDR2 FQNEAQ, per germline (reference sequence). The CDR3 consists of 14 residues. The CDR3 region has the DNA TGTGCCAGCAGCTCGGGACTAGTCACCGGGGAGCTGTTTTTT. It codes for CASSSGLVTGELFF.

This clonotype was observed many times. The rearrangement uses TRBV23-1 and TRBJ2-5; D gene uncertain. TRBV23-1 is filed as an ORF, its function uncertain. The CDR3 runs 12 residues. The V end lost 6 bases, the J end lost 6 bases, and 11 bases lay between the germline ends. CDR3 nucleotides: TGCGCCAGCAGCCGACGGGCTCAGACCCAGTACTTC. Its protein product is CASSRRAQTQYF.

This clonotype has ten or more counts. V gene TRBV15 combines with J gene TRBJ1-2, with a tentative D call TRBD1 (5 bases). From germline, CDR1 is LNHNV and CDR2 YYDKDF (reference sequence). This CDR3 has 13 residues. Trimming shortened V by 1 base and J by 8 bases, and 11 bases separated the two germline ends. CDR3: CATSRAQGVGYTF. In DNA, the CDR3 is TGTGCCACCAGCAGAGCTCAGGGCGTCGGCTACACCTTC. The full variable domain, in which reference TRBV15 and TRBJ1-2 provide the parts outside the CDR3, is DAMVIQNPRYQVTQFGKPVTLSCSQTLNHNVMYWYQQKSSQAPKLLFHYYDKDFNNEADTPDNFQSRRPNTSFCFLDIRSPGLGDTAMYLCATSRAQGVGYTFGSGTRLTVV.

This clonotype showed up just a few times. The chain combines TRBV20-1 with TRBJ2-7; D unresolved. The CDR3 runs to 12 residues. Trimming took off 0 bases at V and 3 bases at J, with 6 bases between the two ends. Germline V lookup: CDR1 DFQATT, CDR2 SNEGSKA (reference sequence). The CDR3 reads CSAREGFYEQYF. CDR3 in DNA: TGCAGTGCTAGAGAGGGATTCTACGAGCAGTACTTC.

This clonotype was detected a few times. V is TRBV5-1 and J is TRBJ1-1, with 10 positions matching TRBD1. Trimming cost V 4 bases and J 7 bases; bases outside gene matches: 10. The V gene's germline CDR1 is SGHRS and CDR2 YFSETQ. This CDR3 is 15 amino acids long. In DNA, the CDR3 is TGCGCCAGCAGCGACCGCCCGGGACAGGGGCATGAAGCTTTCTTT. This encodes CASSDRPGQGHEAFF. The full variable domain, in which reference TRBV5-1 and TRBJ1-1 provide the parts outside the CDR3, is KAGVTQTPRYLIKTRGQQVTLSCSPISGHRSVSWYQQTPGQGLQFLFEYFSETQRNKGNFPGRFSGRQFSNSRSEMNVSTLELGDSALYLCASSDRPGQGHEAFFGQGTRLTVV.

This clonotype has ten or more counts. The rearrangement joins TRBV10-3 to TRBJ1-1; D might be TRBD1 (6 bases). CDR3 length: 13 residues. Deletions cut 4 bases from V and 4 bases from J, with 10 bases between. The germline CDR1 and CDR2 sequences are ENHRY and SYGVKD. The chain's CDR3 is CAISGGASTEAFF. The CDR3 nucleotides read TGTGCCATCAGTGGGGGGGCGAGCACTGAAGCTTTCTTT.

In nucleotides, the CDR3 is TGCGCCAGCAGCTTGGGCGTGGGAGGGTCAAGCTCCTACGAGCAGTACGTC. Protein sequence: CASSLGVGGSSSYEQYV. The chain carries TRBV5-1 and TRBJ2-7; 7 nucleotides match TRBD2. V lost 0 bases to trimming and J lost 0 bases; unmatched junction nucleotides: 9. Germline CDR1 reads SGHRS; CDR2 reads YFSETQ. The CDR3 loop spans 17 amino acids.

In this sample, this clonotype turned up many times. V and J are TRBV20-1 and TRBJ1-1; D is ambiguous. With 4 bases removed from V and 4 bases from J, the gap between germline ends came to 7 bases. CDR3 length equals 11 residues. CDR1 is DFQATT and CDR2 is SNEGSKA in the germline V gene (reference sequence). CDR3 region: CSAKILTEAFF. The CDR3 region has the DNA TGCAGTGCTAAGATCCTCACTGAAGCTTTCTTT.